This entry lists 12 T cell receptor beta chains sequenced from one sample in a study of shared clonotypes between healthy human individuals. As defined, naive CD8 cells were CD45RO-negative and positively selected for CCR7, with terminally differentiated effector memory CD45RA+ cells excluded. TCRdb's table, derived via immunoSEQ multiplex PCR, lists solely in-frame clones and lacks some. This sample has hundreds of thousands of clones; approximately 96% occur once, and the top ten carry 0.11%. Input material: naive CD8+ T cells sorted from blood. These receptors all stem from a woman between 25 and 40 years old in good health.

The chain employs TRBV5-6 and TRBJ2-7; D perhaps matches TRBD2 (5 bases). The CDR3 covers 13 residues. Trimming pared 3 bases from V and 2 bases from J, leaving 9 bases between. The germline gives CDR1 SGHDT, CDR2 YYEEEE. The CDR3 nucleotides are TGTGCCAGCAGCTGGAGCGGTACCTACGAGCAGTACTTC. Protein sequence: CASSWSGTYEQYF.

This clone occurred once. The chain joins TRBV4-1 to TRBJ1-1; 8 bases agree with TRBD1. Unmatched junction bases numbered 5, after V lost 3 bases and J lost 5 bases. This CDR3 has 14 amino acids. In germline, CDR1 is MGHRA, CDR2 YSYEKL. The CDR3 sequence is CASSHRGLGTEAFF. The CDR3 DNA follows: TGCGCCAGCAGCCACAGGGGGCTCGGGACTGAAGCTTTCTTT.

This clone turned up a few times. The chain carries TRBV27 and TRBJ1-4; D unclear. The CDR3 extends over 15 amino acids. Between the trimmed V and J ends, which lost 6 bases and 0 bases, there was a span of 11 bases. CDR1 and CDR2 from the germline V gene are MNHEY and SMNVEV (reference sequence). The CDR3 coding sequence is TGTGCCAGCAGCAGGAATCCGGCAACTAATGAAAAACTGTTTTTT. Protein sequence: CASSRNPATNEKLFF.

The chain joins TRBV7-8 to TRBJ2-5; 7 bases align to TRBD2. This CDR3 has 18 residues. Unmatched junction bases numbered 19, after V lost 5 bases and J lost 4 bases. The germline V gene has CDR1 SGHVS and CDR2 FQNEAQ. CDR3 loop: CASSGLGMDGWGGETQYF. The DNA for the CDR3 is TGTGCCAGCAGCGGACTAGGAATGGATGGATGGGGTGGAGAGACCCAGTACTTC.

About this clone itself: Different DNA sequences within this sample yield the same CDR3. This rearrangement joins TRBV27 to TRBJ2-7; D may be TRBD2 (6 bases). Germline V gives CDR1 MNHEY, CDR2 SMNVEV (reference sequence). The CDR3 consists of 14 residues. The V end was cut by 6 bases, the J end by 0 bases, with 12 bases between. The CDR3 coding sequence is TGTGCCAGCAGCGCGGGGACTGGCTCCTACGAGCAGTACTTC. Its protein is CASSAGTGSYEQYF.

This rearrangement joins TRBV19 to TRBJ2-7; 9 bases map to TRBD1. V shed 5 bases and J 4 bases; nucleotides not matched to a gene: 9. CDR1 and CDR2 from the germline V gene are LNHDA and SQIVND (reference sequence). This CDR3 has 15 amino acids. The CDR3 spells CASSLWTGAEYEQYF. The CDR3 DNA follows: TGTGCCAGTAGTCTCTGGACAGGGGCGGAATACGAGCAGTACTTC.

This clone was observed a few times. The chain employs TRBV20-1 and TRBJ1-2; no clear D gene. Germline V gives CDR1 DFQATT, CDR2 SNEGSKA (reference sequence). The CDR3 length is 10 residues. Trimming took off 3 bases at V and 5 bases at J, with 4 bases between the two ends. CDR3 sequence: CSASGYGYTF. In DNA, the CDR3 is TGCAGTGCTAGCGGATATGGCTACACCTTC.

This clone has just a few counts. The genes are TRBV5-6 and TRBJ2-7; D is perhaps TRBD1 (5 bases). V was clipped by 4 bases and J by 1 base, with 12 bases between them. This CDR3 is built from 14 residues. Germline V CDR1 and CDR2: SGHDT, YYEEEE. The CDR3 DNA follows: TGTGCCAGCAGCGGTATCGACAGATCCTACGAGCAGTACTTC. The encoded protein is CASSGIDRSYEQYF. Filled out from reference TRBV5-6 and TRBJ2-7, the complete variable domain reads DAGVTQSPTHLIKTRGQQVTLRCSPKSGHDTVSWYQQALGQGPQFIFQYYEEEERQRGNFPDRFSGHQFPNYSSELNVNALLLGDSALYLCASSGIDRSYEQYFGPGTRLTVT.

This CDR3 is CASDSTEAFF. In DNA form, the CDR3 reads TGTGCCAGTGACAGTACTGAAGCTTTCTTT. The chain recombines TRBV2 with TRBJ1-1; possible D gene TRBD1, 5 bases. Trimming stripped 9 bases from V and 5 bases from J, with 7 bases between. CDR1 is SNHLY and CDR2 is FYNNEI in the germline V gene. CDR3 length equals 10 residues. The entire variable domain, with the rest obtained from reference TRBV2 and TRBJ1-1, is as follows: EPEVTQTPSHQVTQMGQEVILRCVPISNHLYFYWYRQILGQKVEFLVSFYNNEISEKSEIFDDQFSVERPDGSNFTLKIRSTKLEDSAMYFCASDSTEAFFGQGTRLTVV.

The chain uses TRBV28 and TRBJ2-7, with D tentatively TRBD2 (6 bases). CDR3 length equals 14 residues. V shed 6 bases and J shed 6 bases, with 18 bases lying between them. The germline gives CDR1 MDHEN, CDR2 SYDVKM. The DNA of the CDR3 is TGTGCCAGCAGCCCCCCGGTTGGGAGGCTCGAGCAGTACTTC. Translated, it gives CASSPPVGRLEQYF.

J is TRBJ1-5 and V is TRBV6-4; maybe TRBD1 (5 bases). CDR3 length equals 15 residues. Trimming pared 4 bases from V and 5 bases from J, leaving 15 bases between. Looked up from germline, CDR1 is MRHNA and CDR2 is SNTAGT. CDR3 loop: CASSVGQGGDQPQHF. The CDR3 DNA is TGTGCCAGCAGTGTGGGGCAGGGAGGAGATCAGCCCCAGCATTTT.

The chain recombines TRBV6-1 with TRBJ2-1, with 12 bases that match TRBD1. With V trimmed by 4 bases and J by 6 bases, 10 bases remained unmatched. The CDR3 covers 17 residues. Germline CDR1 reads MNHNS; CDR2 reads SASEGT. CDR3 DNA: TGTGCCAGCAGTGCAATGGGACAGGGGGCCCTCGTCAATGAGCAGTTCTTC. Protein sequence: CASSAMGQGALVNEQFF.